These 22 T cell receptor beta chains originate from one sample sequenced in a study of regulatory T cells in long-lasting Graves disease (dated by TCRdb to the early 2020s). Library preparation was by multiplex PCR. The sequencing machine was an Illumina HiSeq 4000. TCR beta libraries were built with iRepertoire HTBI primers and Arm-PCR amplification of CDR3 regions. TCRdb reran the public reads through fastp at Q25 and MiXCR, keeping productive beta chains. One record per CDR3 amino acid sequence lists the most common genes and DNA. Recorded for this sample are roughly 320,000 distinct CDR3 sequences; around 17% of them occurred a single time. The biggest ten clones account for 25% to 30% of the sample. The time point tag for this specimen amounts to: newly diagnosed GD, antithyroid drugs for less than 3 months. For both TCR sequencing and RNA sequencing, RNA was extracted from PBMCs in TRIzol. The same sample was also studied in work on T cells in Graves' hyperthyroidism and ophthalmopathy.

The material sequenced was peripheral blood mononuclear cells (PBMCs), taken at new diagnosis, from a patient treated with antithyroid drugs. The receptors originated from a man in his forties with Graves disease. Donor details come from another sample of the same person, matched by shared clones.

This clonotype was found many times. The chain links TRBV2 to TRBJ1-3; weak D call: TRBD1 (6 bases). The CDR3 spans 12 residues. Germline V gene sequence: CDR1 SNHLY, CDR2 FYNNEI. The germline V and J ends were trimmed by 7 bases and 3 bases, with 7 bases remaining between them. CDR3 sequence: CASTDSGNTIYF. The CDR3 DNA is TGTGCCAGCACGGACAGTGGAAACACCATATATTTT.

As concerns this clonotype: The junction and the germline gene differ at one end; a read error may be behind it. The chain couples TRBV20-1 to TRBJ2-4, with D tentatively TRBD2 (5 bases). Germline assignment: CDR1 DFQATT and CDR2 SNEGSKA (reference sequence). This CDR3 has 9 amino acids. The CDR3 region is CSASMLASF. CDR3 sequence (DNA): TGCAGTGCTAGTATGCTAGCCAGCTTC.

This clonotype has more than one count but fewer than ten. The V gene is TRBV20-1, the J gene TRBJ2-5; TRBD2 might be the D (6 bases). Trimming pared 5 bases from V and 4 bases from J, leaving 14 bases between. This CDR3 is built from 13 residues. CDR1 is DFQATT and CDR2 is SNEGSKA in the germline V gene (reference sequence). CDR3 coding DNA: TGCAGTGCTCCCCCGGGACTTCGAGAGACCCAGTACTTC. It codes for CSAPPGLRETQYF.

In its sample, this clonotype was seen many times. The genes are TRBV28 and TRBJ2-2; TRBD1 matches 8 bases. The junction had 17 bases not matched to a gene; V was cut back by 6 bases and J by 2 bases. From germline, CDR1 is MDHEN and CDR2 SYDVKM. This CDR3 region has 19 residues. The CDR3 sequence: CASSPLYGPGGFNTGELFF. In DNA, the CDR3 is TGTGCCAGCAGCCCCCTTTACGGTCCAGGGGGCTTTAACACCGGGGAGCTGTTTTTT. Based on the CDR3 plus reference TRBV28 and TRBJ2-2, the full variable domain is DVKVTQSSRYLVKRTGEKVFLECVQDMDHENMFWYRQDPGLGLRLIYFSYDVKMKEKGDIPEGYSVSREKKERFSLILESASTNQTSMYLCASSPLYGPGGFNTGELFFGEGSRLTVL.

This clonotype appeared many times. CDR3 sequence reads: CASSSRLISSYNEQFF. The CDR3 nucleotides read TGTGCCAGCAGTTCGCGACTCATCAGCTCCTACAATGAGCAGTTCTTC. This chain joins TRBV2 and TRBJ2-1, with D unresolved. V dropped 5 bases and J dropped 0 bases, with 14 bases sitting between them. This CDR3 comprises 16 residues. Germline values: CDR1 SNHLY, CDR2 FYNNEI.

This clonotype has a count of ten or more. This chain links TRBV28 with TRBJ2-3; D is ambiguous. The V end was cut by 6 bases, the J end by 2 bases, with 15 bases between. Germline CDR1 reads MDHEN; CDR2 reads SYDVKM. The CDR3 runs 15 residues. CDR3 DNA: TGTGCCAGCAGGTCCCCGGGCCCACCCACAGATACGCAGTATTTT. Translating it yields CASRSPGPPTDTQYF.

This clonotype occurred many times. This chain connects TRBV20-1 to TRBJ2-7; D remains ambiguous. Germline V gene lookup returns CDR1 DFQATT and CDR2 SNEGSKA (reference sequence). This CDR3 has 13 amino acids. V dropped 3 bases and J dropped 1 base, with 10 bases sitting between them. The CDR3 region is CSARKGTSYEQYF. Written as DNA, the CDR3 is TGCAGTGCTAGGAAGGGAACGTCCTACGAGCAGTACTTC.

The rearrangement links TRBV7-8 to TRBJ1-1, with 7 bases identical to TRBD1. Trimming cost V 5 bases and J 3 bases; bases outside gene matches: 6. This CDR3 is built from 14 residues. Germline assignment: CDR1 SGHVS and CDR2 FQNEAQ. The CDR3 DNA is TGTGCCAGCAGCGCTCGGGACAGCTACACTGAAGCTTTCTTT. Protein: CASSARDSYTEAFF.

Worth noting for this clonotype: Only one base separates this from a far larger clonotype, so it likely reflects a read error. The V and J genes are TRBV11-1 and TRBJ2-7; TRBD2 is a possible D gene (6 bases). Germline loops: CDR1 SGHAT, CDR2 FQDESV (reference sequence). V shed 2 bases and J shed 7 bases, with 15 bases lying between them. The CDR3 totals 14 residues. As DNA, the CDR3 is TGTGCCAGCAGCTTAAGCATGACTAGTAATGAGCAGTACTTC. Its protein product is CASSLSMTSNEQYF.

The table lists this clonotype with many counts. The gene calls are TRBV5-1 and TRBJ1-6; 10 nucleotides align to TRBD1. Germline loops: CDR1 SGHRS, CDR2 YFSETQ. The CDR3 consists of 16 residues. V trimming: 4 bases; J trimming: 8 bases; junction bases outside the gene matches: 9. CDR3 nucleotide sequence: TGCGCCAGCAGCGGCGGGGACAGGGGAGTTTATTCACCCCTCCACTTT. This encodes CASSGGDRGVYSPLHF.

This clonotype was counted at least ten times. The chain carries TRBV18 and TRBJ1-1; D not certain. Germline V gives CDR1 KGHSH, CDR2 LQKENI. The ends were cut back, 2 bases at V and 1 base at J, with 8 bases in the middle. The CDR3 consists of 14 residues. CDR3 coding DNA: TGTGCCAGCTCACCAGTATTAGAGAACACTGAAGCTTTCTTT. It specifies CASSPVLENTEAFF.

In its sample, this clonotype was seen a few times. Compared with germline, one end of the junction differs, possibly owing to a read error. The V gene is TRBV9, the J gene TRBJ1-4; D gene uncertain. The CDR3 sequence is 16 residues long. Germline V gene sequence: CDR1 SGDLS, CDR2 YYNGEE. The CDR3 spells CASSVGAGPTSEKLFF. As DNA, the CDR3 is TGTGCCAGCAGCGTAGGAGCTGGCCCAACTAGTGAAAAACTGTTTTTT. Drawing the rest from reference TRBV9 and TRBJ1-4, the complete variable domain is DSGVTQTPKHLITATGQRVTLRCSPRSGDLSVYWYQQSLDQGLQFLIQYYNGEERAKGNILERFSAQQFPDLHSELNLSSLELGDSALYFCASSVGAGPTSEKLFFGSGTQLSVL.

The sample holds a few counts of this clonotype. The chain uses TRBV29-1 and TRBJ1-4; D ambiguous. Germline V gene sequence: CDR1 SQVTM, CDR2 ANQGSEA. The CDR3 totals 12 residues. Trimming stripped 7 bases from V and 8 bases from J, with 14 bases between. The CDR3 region is CSASHRREKLFF. The CDR3 DNA sequence: TGCAGCGCCAGTCATCGGAGGGAAAAACTGTTTTTT. The variable domain in full, completed from reference TRBV29-1 and TRBJ1-4, reads SAVISQKPSRDICQRGTSLTIQCQVDSQVTMMFWYRQQPGQSLTLIATANQGSEATYESGFVIDKFPISRPNLTFSTLTVSNMSPEDSSIYLCSASHRREKLFFGSGTQLSVL.

This clonotype was seen ten or more times. The chain links TRBV12-3 or TRBV12-4 to TRBJ1-5; D uncertain. V was shortened by 1 base and J by 0 bases, with 7 bases between the two germline ends. The CDR3 has 15 amino acids. The CDR3 bases are TGTGCCAGCAGTTTAGACACAGATAGCAATCAGCCCCAGCATTTT. Translating gives CASSLDTDSNQPQHF.

This clonotype has more than one count but fewer than ten. This chain joins TRBV5-1 and TRBJ1-4; 7 bases line up with TRBD1. Trimming removed 4 bases from V and 2 bases from J; junction bases left unmatched: 5. The CDR3 is 15 amino acids. Germline-derived CDR1 and CDR2 are SGHRS and YFSETQ. CDR3 sequence reads: CASSVLGGTNEKLFF. CDR3 bases: TGCGCCAGCAGCGTCCTAGGGGGCACTAATGAAAAACTGTTTTTT. Looking up the rest from reference TRBV5-1 and TRBJ1-4 gives the full variable domain: KAGVTQTPRYLIKTRGQQVTLSCSPISGHRSVSWYQQTPGQGLQFLFEYFSETQRNKGNFPGRFSGRQFSNSRSEMNVSTLELGDSALYLCASSVLGGTNEKLFFGSGTQLSVL.

CDR3 sequence (DNA): TGTGCCAGCAGACCCCAAGGGCAGGGGGCTTACACTGAAGCTTTCTTT. This sequence encodes CASRPQGQGAYTEAFF. The chain joins TRBV9 to TRBJ1-1, with 8 bases matching TRBD1. Germline V CDR1 and CDR2: SGDLS, YYNGEE. The trim removed 5 bases at V and 3 bases at J, leaving 12 bases unmatched. The length of the CDR3 is 16 residues.

This clonotype was detected only a few times. This CDR3 is CASRDRGRGNTEAFF. CDR3 in DNA: TGTGCCAGTAGGGACAGGGGGCGCGGGAACACTGAAGCTTTCTTT. This chain links TRBV19 with TRBJ1-1; 11 nucleotides line up with TRBD1. The trim removed 6 bases at V and 1 base at J, leaving 4 bases unmatched. The CDR3 is 15 residues long. The germline CDR1 and CDR2 sequences are LNHDA and SQIVND (reference sequence).

This chain joins TRBV7-9 and TRBJ1-4; D is unresolved. This CDR3 region has 14 residues. The V gene lost 5 bases and the J gene lost 8 bases, with 15 bases spanning the gap. Germline CDR1 and CDR2: SEHNR and FQNEAQ (reference sequence). CDR3 protein: CASSGRTTQEKLFF. CDR3 bases: TGTGCCAGCAGCGGCAGGACCACTCAGGAAAAACTGTTTTTT.

CDR3 loop: CASSLSRGVRGNEQYF. CDR3 bases: TGTGCCAGCAGCCTGAGTAGGGGTGTAAGGGGGAACGAGCAGTACTTC. This chain joins TRBV7-8 and TRBJ2-7; perhaps TRBD1 as D (6 bases). The CDR3 is 16 residues long. The germline V and J ends were trimmed by 5 bases and 5 bases, with 22 bases remaining between them. Germline CDR1 reads SGHVS; CDR2 reads FQNEAQ.

This clonotype was observed many times. The rearrangement links TRBV18 to TRBJ1-1; tentative D call: TRBD1 (6 bases). This CDR3 has 13 residues. Per the germline V gene, CDR1 is KGHSH and CDR2 is LQKENI. V lost 1 base, J lost 6 bases, and 9 bases lay in between. CDR3 nucleotides: TGTGCCAGCTCACCACGGGGGGCTTCTGAAGCTTTCTTT. Its protein product is CASSPRGASEAFF.

This clonotype was seen many times. The genes are TRBV11-2 and TRBJ2-2, with 16 positions matching TRBD2. CDR3 length: 22 amino acids. Trimming at V came to 3 bases and at J to 4 bases, leaving 17 bases not matched to a gene. The germline gives CDR1 SGHAT, CDR2 FQNNGV. This CDR3 is CASSFPASGLAGGAWATGELFF. The CDR3 coding sequence is TGTGCCAGCAGCTTCCCCGCTTCGGGACTAGCGGGGGGGGCTTGGGCCACCGGGGAGCTGTTTTTT.

This chain connects TRBV19 to TRBJ1-3, with D possibly TRBD1 on 6 matching bases. CDR3 length: 14 residues. Trimming took 8 bases from V and 0 from J, leaving 11 bases between them. Germline V CDR1 and CDR2: LNHDA, SQIVND (reference sequence). Here the CDR3 reads CASRDRLSGNTIYF. The CDR3 region has the DNA TGTGCCAGTCGAGACAGGCTCTCTGGAAACACCATATATTTT. Full variable domain (missing parts from reference TRBV19 and TRBJ1-3): DGGITQSPKYLFRKEGQNVTLSCEQNLNHDAMYWYRQDPGQGLRLIYYSQIVNDFQKGDIAEGYSVSREKKESFPLTVTSAQKNPTAFYLCASRDRLSGNTIYFGEGSWLTVV.